The entry below describes one T cell receptor (beta chain). Generated by immunoSEQ multiplex PCR, the TCRdb table keeps only in-frame clones and is missing some. The sample consists of 77,000 or so clones, roughly 92% of them appearing once. The data are from a study of technical replicates of blood from a handful of donors. The CDR3 sequence is 14 residues long. Trimming pared 5 bases from V and 5 bases from J, leaving 15 bases between. CDR1 is MNHEY and CDR2 is SMNVEV in the germline V gene (reference sequence). This chain uses TRBV27 with TRBJ1-2, with D perhaps TRBD1 (6 bases). Sequencing used T cells isolated from PBMCs. This receptor was obtained from a human donor in good health. CDR3 sequence (DNA): TGTGCCAGCAGTCTAGACAGGACTTTTTATGGCTACACCTTC. It yields the protein CASSLDRTFYGYTF.